This paragraph reports one TCR beta chain. Its cognate antigen is unknown. Assay: immunoSEQ multiplex PCR; the TCRdb copy retains only in-frame clones and omits some. The data show tens of thousands of clones, over 60% seen once. The data derive from a study of vaccination effects on CD4 cells after COVID-19. About the research overall: Vaccination followed sampling of two convalescent patients by 16 days and one week respectively.

CDR1 and CDR2 (germline): LNHDA, SQIVND (reference sequence). Trimming shortened V by 5 bases and J by 3 bases, and 20 bases separated the two germline ends. CDR3 length: 17 residues. Before any sequencing was done, the ViraFEST assay used viral peptide pools to expand antigen-specific CD4+ T cells. A roughly ten-day culture period preceded the isolation of CD4+ T cells. Infection dated between March and December 2020, before the Alpha, Beta and Delta variants reached the United States. Cultivation was performed at some 1.9 million PBMC per well with approximately 10 IU/ml IL-2 and around 10 ug/ml peptides added.

The chain joins TRBV19 to TRBJ1-5; D possibly corresponds to TRBD1 (5 bases). Sequencing was performed on CD4+ T cells from PBMCs cultured with HCoV-NL63 spike peptides, taken before COVID-19 vaccination. The receptor's source is a human donor who had a prior SARS-CoV-2 infection. The CDR3 sequence is CASSFPPGGWANQPQHF. CDR3 nucleotides: TGTGCCAGTAGTTTCCCGCCGGGGGGGTGGGCCAATCAGCCCCAGCATTTT.